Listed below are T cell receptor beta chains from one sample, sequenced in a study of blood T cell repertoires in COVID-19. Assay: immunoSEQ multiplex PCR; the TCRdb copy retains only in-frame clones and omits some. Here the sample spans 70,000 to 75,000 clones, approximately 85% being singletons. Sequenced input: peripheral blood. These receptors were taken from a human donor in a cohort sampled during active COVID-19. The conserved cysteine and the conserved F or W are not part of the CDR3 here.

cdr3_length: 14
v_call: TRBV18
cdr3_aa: ASSPFDRRAPDTQY

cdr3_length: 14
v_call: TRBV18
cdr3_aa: ASSPRGTGSYNEQF

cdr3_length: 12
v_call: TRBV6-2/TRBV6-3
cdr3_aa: ASSYLELTGELF

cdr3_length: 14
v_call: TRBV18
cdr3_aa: ASSPFKGLNTGELF

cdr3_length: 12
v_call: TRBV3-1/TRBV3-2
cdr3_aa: ASSLDSNTGELF

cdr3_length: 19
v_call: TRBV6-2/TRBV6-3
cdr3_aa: ASSYSVGREGLGVFFYEQF

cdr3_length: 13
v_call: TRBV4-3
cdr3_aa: ASSPQGGEVYGYT

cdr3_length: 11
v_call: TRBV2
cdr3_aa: ASTRQGSDGYT

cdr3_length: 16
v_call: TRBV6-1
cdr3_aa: ASSESLGAETLRQPQH

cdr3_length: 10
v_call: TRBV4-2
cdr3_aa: ASSRAGAEAF

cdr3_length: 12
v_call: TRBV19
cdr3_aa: ASSMTLSSYEQY

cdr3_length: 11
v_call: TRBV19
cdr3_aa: ASSRQDIGGYT

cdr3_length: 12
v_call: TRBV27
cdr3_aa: ASSSTSGGGTQY

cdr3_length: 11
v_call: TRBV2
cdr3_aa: ASSETGDYGYT

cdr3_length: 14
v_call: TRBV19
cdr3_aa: ASSIAPGLAANEQF

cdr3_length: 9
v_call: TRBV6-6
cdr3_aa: ASSYGGTVF

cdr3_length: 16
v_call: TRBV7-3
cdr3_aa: ASSLRGTGRSGANVLT